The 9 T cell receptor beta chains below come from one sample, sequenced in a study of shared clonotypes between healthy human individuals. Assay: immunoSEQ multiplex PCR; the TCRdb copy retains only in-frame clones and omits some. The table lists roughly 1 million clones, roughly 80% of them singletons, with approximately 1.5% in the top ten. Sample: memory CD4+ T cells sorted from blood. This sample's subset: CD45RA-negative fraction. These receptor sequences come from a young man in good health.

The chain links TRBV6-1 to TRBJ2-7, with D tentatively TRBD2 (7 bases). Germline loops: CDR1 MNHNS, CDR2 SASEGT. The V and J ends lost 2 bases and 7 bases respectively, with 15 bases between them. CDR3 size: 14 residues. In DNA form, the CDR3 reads TGTGCCAGCAGTGAAAGGGGGAGGGCTTGGGAGCAGTACTTC. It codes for CASSERGRAWEQYF.

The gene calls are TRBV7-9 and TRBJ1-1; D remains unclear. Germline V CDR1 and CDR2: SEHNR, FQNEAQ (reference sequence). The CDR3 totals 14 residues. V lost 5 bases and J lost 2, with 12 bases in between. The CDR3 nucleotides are TGTGCCAGCAGCCCGCAGATCTTAAACACTGAAGCTTTCTTT. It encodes CASSPQILNTEAFF.

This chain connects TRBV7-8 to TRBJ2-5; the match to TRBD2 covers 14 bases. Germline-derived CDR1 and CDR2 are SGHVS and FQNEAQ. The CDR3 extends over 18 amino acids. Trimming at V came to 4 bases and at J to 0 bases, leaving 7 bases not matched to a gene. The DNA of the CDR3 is TGTGCCAGCAGCTGGGGACTAGCGGGGGACCCGTACCAAGAGACCCAGTACTTC. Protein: CASSWGLAGDPYQETQYF.

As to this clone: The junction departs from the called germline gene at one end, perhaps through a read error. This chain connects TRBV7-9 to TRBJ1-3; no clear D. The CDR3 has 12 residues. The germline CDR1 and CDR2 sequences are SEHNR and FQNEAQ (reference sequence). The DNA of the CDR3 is TGTGCCAGCAGCCGCCCTGGGAACACCATATATTTT. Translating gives CASSRPGNTIYF.

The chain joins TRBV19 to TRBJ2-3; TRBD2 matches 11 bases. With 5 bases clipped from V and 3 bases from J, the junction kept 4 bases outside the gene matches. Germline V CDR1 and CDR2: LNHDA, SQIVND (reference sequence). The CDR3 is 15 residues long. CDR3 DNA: TGTGCCAGTAGTTCGCTAGCGGGAGGAACAGATACGCAGTATTTT. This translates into CASSSLAGGTDTQYF.

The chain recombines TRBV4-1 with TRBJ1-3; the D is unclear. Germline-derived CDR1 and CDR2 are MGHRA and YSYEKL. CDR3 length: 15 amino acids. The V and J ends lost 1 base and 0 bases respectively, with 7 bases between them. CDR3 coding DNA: TGCGCCAGCAGCCAAGGGACGGCCTCTGGAAACACCATATATTTT. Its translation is CASSQGTASGNTIYF.

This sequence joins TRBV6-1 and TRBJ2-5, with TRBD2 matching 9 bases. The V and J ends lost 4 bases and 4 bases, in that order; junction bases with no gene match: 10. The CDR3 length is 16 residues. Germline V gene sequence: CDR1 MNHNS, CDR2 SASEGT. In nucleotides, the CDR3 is TGTGCCAGCAGTGCCGTTAGCGGGGGCCCAGGAGAGACCCAGTACTTC. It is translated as CASSAVSGGPGETQYF.

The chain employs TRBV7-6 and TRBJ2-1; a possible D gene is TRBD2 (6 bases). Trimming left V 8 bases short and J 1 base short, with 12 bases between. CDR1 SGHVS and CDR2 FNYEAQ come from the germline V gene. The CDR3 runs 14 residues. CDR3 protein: CASSGGLSYNEQFF. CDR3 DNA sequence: TGTGCCAGCTCAGGAGGGCTTTCCTACAATGAGCAGTTCTTC.

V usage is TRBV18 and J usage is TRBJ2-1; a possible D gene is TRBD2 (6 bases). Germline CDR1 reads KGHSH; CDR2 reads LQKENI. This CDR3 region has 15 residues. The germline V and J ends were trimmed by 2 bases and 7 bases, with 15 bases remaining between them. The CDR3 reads CASSPVGLTQNEQFF. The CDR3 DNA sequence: TGTGCCAGCTCACCAGTGGGACTCACCCAAAATGAGCAGTTCTTC. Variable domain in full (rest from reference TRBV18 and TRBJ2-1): NAGVMQNPRHLVRRRGQEARLRCSPMKGHSHVYWYRQLPEEGLKFMVYLQKENIIDESGMPKERFSAEFPKEGPSILRIQQVVRGDSAAYFCASSPVGLTQNEQFFGPGTRLTVL.